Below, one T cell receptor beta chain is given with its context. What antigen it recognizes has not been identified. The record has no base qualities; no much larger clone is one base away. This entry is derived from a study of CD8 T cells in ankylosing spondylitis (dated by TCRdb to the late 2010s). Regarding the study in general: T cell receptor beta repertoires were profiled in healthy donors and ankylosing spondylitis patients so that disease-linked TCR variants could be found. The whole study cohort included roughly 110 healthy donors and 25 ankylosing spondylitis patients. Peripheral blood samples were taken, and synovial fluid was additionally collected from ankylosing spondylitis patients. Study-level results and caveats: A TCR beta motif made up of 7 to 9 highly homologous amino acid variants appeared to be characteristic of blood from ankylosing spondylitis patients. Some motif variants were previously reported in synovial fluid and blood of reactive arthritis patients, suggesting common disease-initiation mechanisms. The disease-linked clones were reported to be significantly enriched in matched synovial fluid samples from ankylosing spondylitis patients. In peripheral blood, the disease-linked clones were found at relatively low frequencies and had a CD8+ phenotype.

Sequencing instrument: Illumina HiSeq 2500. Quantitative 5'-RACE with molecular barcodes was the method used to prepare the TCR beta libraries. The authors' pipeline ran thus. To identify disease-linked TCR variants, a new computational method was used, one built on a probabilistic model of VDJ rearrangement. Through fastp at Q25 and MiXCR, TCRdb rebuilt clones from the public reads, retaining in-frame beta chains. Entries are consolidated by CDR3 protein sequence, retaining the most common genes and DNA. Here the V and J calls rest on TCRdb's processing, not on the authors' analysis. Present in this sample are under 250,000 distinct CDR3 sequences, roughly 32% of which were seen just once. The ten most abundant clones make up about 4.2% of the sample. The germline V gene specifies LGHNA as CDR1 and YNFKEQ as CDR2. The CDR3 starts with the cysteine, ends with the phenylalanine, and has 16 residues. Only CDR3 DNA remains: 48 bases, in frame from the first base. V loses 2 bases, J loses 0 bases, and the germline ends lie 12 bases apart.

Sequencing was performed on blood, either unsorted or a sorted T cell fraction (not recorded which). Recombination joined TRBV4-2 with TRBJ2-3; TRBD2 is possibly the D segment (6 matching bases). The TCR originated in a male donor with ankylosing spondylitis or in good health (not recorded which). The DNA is TGTGCCAGCAGCCAACTCAGGACTACCAGCACAGATACGCAGTATTTT. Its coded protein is CASSQLRTTSTDTQYF.